One T cell receptor (beta chain) is described in this entry. What it binds is unknown. The V segment lost 5 bases and the J segment 1 base; nucleotides outside the gene matches: 6. CDR1 SNHLY and CDR2 FYNNEI come from the germline V gene. The CDR3 runs 15 residues. MiXCR, applied by TCRdb to the 5' RACE reads, yields one record per CDR3 protein. The table shows hundreds of thousands of distinct CDR3 sequences, with 7.5% occurring only once. Healthy Caucasians supplied all donations. This record belongs to a study of identical twins. The study, taken as a whole, reports: A lower insertion count was a feature of abundant cord blood beta clonotypes, with no such feature in memory repertoires. Twins shared out-of-frame alpha sequences with excess low generation probability.

Another study also made use of these data, one on yellow fever vaccine responses in identical twins.

The source of this sequence is a woman under 30 in good health. The chain couples TRBV2 to TRBJ2-7; 9 positions match TRBD2. Sequencing was carried out using memory (CD45RO+) T cells sorted from blood. CDR3 sequence (DNA): TGTGCCAGCAGTCCGGGACTAGCCTTATCCTACGAGCAGTACTTC. Residues: CASSPGLALSYEQYF.